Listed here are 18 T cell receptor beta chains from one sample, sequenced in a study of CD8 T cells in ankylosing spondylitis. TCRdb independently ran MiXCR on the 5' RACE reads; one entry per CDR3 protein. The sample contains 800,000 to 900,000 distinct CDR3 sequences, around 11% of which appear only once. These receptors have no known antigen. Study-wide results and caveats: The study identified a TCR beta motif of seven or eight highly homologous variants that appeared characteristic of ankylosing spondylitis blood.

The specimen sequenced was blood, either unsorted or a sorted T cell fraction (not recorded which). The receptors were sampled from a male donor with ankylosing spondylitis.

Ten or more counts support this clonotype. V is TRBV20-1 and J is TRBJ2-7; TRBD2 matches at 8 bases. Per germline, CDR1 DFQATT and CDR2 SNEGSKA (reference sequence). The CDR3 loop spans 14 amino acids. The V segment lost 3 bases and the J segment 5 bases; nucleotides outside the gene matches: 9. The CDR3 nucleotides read TGCAGTGCTAGTCCAGCGGGGGCCAGGGACGAGCAGTACTTC. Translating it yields CSASPAGARDEQYF.

CDR3 loop: CATSGGTGGSTDTQYF. The CDR3, as DNA: TGTGCCACCAGTGGGGGGACAGGGGGATCCACAGATACGCAGTATTTT. The chain employs TRBV24-1 and TRBJ2-3; TRBD1 matches 11 bases. Germline V gene data show CDR1 as KGHDR and CDR2 as SFDVKD. V lost 5 bases and J lost 2; bases outside the gene matches: 5. This CDR3 spans 16 amino acids.

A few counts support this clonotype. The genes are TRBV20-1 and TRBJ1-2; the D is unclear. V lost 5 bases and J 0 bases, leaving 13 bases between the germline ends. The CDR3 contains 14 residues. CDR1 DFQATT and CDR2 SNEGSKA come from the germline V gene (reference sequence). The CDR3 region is CSAWRAGANYGYTF. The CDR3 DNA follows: TGCAGTGCTTGGAGGGCCGGGGCTAACTATGGCTACACCTTC.

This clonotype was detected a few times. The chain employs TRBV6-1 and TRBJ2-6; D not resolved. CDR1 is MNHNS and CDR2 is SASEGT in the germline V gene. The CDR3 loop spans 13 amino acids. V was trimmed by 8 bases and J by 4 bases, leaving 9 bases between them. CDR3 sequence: CASHRAGANVLTF. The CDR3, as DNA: TGTGCCAGCCATCGTGCCGGGGCCAACGTCCTGACTTTC.

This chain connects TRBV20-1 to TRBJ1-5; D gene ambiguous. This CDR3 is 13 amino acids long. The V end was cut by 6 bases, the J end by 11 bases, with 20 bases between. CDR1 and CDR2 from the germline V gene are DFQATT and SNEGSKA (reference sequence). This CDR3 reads CSANTVLVRTQHF. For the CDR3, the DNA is TGCAGTGCCAACACGGTCCTAGTCAGGACCCAGCATTTT.

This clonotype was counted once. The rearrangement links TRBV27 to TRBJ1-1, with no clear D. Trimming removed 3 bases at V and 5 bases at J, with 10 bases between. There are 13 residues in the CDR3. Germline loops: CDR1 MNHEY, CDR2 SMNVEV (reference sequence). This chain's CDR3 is CASSLTRRTEAFF. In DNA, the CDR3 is TGTGCCAGCAGTTTGACAAGGAGGACTGAAGCTTTCTTT.

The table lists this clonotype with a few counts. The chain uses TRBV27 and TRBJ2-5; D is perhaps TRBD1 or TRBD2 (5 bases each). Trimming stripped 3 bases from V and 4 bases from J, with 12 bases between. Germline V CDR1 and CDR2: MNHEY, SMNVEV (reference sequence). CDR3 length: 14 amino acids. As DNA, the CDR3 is TGTGCCAGCAGTTTGGGGGTTGAGGGAGAGACCCAGTACTTC. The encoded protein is CASSLGVEGETQYF.

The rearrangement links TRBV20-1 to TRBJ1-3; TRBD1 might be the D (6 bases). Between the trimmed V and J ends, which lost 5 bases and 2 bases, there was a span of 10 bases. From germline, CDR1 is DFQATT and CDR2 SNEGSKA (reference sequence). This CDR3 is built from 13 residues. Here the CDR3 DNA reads TGCAGTGCTCACAGGGCGGCTGGAAACACCATATATTTT. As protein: CSAHRAAGNTIYF.

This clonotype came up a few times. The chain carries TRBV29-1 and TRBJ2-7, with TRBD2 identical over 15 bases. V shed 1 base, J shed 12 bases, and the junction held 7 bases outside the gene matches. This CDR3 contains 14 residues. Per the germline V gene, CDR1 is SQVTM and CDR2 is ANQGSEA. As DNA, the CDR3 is TGCAGCGTTGAAGTACGGACTAGCGGGAGGGTGCGGTACTTC. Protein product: CSVEVRTSGRVRYF.

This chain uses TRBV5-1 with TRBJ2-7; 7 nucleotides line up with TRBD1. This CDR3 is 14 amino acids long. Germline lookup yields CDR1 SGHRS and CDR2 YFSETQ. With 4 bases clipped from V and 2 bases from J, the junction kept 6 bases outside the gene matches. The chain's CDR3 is CASSARDSTYEQYF. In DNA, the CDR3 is TGCGCCAGCAGCGCTCGGGACAGTACCTACGAGCAGTACTTC. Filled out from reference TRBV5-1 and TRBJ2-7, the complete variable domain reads KAGVTQTPRYLIKTRGQQVTLSCSPISGHRSVSWYQQTPGQGLQFLFEYFSETQRNKGNFPGRFSGRQFSNSRSEMNVSTLELGDSALYLCASSARDSTYEQYFGPGTRLTVT.

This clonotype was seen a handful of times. CDR3 nucleotides: TGTGCCAGCAGCGTAGGTCAGTTGCAGCCCCAGCATTTT. Translated: CASSVGQLQPQHF. The gene calls are TRBV9 and TRBJ1-5, with D unclear. Germline lookup yields CDR1 SGDLS and CDR2 YYNGEE. This CDR3 is 13 amino acids long. V lost 0 bases and J lost 7, with 8 bases in between.

CDR3 loop: CASSPRQTVNGYTF. The CDR3 DNA sequence: TGTGCCAGTAGCCCGAGACAGACCGTTAATGGCTACACCTTC. V is TRBV19 and J is TRBJ1-2; D is possibly TRBD1 (5 bases). This CDR3 region has 14 residues. Germline CDR1 LNHDA, CDR2 SQIVND (reference sequence). V was shortened by 6 bases and J by 6 bases, with 17 bases between the two germline ends. Supplemented by reference TRBV19 and TRBJ1-2, the full variable domain reads DGGITQSPKYLFRKEGQNVTLSCEQNLNHDAMYWYRQDPGQGLRLIYYSQIVNDFQKGDIAEGYSVSREKKESFPLTVTSAQKNPTAFYLCASSPRQTVNGYTFGSGTRLTVV.

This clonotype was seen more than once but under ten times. This CDR3 reads CSAPGAARAFSNEQFF. The CDR3 DNA reads TGCAGTGCTCCAGGGGCGGCGAGGGCCTTTTCCAATGAGCAGTTCTTC. This sequence joins TRBV20-1 and TRBJ2-1; TRBD1 might be the D (6 bases). CDR1 and CDR2 (germline): DFQATT, SNEGSKA (reference sequence). With 5 bases removed from V and 6 bases from J, the gap between germline ends came to 23 bases. The CDR3 totals 16 residues.

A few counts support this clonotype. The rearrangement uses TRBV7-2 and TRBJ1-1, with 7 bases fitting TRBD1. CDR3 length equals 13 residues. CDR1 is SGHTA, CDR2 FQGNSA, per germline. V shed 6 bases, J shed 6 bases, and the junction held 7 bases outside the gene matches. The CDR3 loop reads CASSRQGMAEAFF. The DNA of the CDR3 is TGTGCCAGCAGTCGACAGGGTATGGCTGAAGCTTTCTTT.

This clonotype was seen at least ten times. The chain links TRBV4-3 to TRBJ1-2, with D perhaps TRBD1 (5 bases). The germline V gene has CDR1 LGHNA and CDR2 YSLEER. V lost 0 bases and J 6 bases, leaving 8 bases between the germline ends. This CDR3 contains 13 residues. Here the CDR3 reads CASSQDRRDGYTF. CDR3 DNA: TGCGCCAGCAGCCAAGATCGCAGGGATGGCTACACCTTC.

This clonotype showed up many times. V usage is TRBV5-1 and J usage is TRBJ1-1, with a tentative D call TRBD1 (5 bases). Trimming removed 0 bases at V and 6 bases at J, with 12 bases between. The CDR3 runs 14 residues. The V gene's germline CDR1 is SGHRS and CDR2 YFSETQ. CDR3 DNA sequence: TGCGCCAGCAGCTTGGCCACGATGGGGGCTGAAGCTTTCTTT. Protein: CASSLATMGAEAFF.

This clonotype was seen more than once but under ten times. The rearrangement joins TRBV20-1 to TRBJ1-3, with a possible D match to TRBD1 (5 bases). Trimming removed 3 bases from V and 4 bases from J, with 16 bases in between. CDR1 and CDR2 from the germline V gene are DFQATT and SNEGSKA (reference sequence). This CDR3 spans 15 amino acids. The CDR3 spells CSARVPGTSGNTIYF. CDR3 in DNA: TGCAGTGCTAGGGTCCCGGGGACTTCAGGAAACACCATATATTTT.

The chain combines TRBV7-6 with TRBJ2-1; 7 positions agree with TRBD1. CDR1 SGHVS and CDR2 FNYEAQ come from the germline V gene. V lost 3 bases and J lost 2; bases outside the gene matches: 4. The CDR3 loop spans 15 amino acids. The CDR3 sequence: CASSLWGQPYNEQFF. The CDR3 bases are TGTGCCAGCAGCTTGTGGGGACAGCCCTACAATGAGCAGTTCTTC.